This T cell receptor (beta chain) was recorded in a study of regulatory dendritic cells for organ transplantation (dated by TCRdb to about 2017). For context, the study as a whole: Sorted naive and memory CD4+ and CD8+ T cells had their TCRbeta repertoires sequenced both before and after allostimulation with either regulatory or mature dendritic cells. Points the paper makes about the study in general: Sequencing was done in only a couple of subjects, and the authors reported considerable heterogeneity between individuals in the alloreactive memory CD8+ T cell pool. Repertoires were highly diverse in naive CD4+ and CD8+ T cells, less diverse in memory cells, and most oligoclonal in memory CD8+ cells. In both subjects, allostimulation led to expansion of memory CD8+ clones, although regulatory dendritic cells appeared to cause more limited expansion than mature dendritic cells did. Among the resting subsets, the most alloreactive TCR clonotypes were found in memory CD8+ T cells.

Naive T cells were sorted as CD45RA+ and memory T cells as CD45RO+ CD4+ or CD8+ cells by FACS. A couple of healthy control subjects provided the T cells used for TCR sequencing. Unstimulated sorted T cell subsets were used as baseline controls for the mixed lymphocyte reactions. The Qiagen DNeasy Blood & Tissue Kit was used for extraction of genomic DNA. About this clone itself: Its antigen remains unidentified. Per-base quality was not reported, and no clone a single base away is much larger than it.

Sequences SGHNT (CDR1) and YYREEE (CDR2) are obtained from the germline V gene (reference sequence). Ends trimmed: V by 3 bases, J by 0 bases; bases unmatched to a gene: 2. Counted from cysteine to phenylalanine, this CDR3 has 15 amino acids. Only the CDR3 part of the read is kept: 45 bases, read in frame from the first base. Multiplexed two-step PCR with Vbeta-specific forward primers and Jbeta-specific reverse primers was used to amplify TCRbeta CDR3 regions. The TCRbeta libraries were sequenced on an Illumina instrument via the immunoSEQ service. Under the source paper's analysis protocol: V, D and J genes were assigned using IMGT annotation, and counts were corrected for multiplex PCR bias using synthetic CDR3 analogues. Repertoire clonality was computed in the immunoSEQ Analyzer as one minus normalized Shannon entropy. Clonal expansion was defined using Fisher's exact test with Benjamini-Hochberg false discovery rate control and a two-tailed threshold of P<0.01. TCRdb limited this immuneACCESS table to in-frame rearrangements with V and J called. A share of clones is missing; checked studies link under half to unresolved V genes, and the rest is unexplained. V and J calls and clone size follow that table, whereas D and trimming were derived from the DNA. This sample has 30,000 to 40,000 clones in its table, and under 95% of those were observed once. Together, the top ten hold over 0.1% of the sample.

The source of this sequence is a human donor in good health. The specimen was naive CD8+ T cells from blood. The cell subset or site label on this specimen signifies: CD45RA+ naive T cells. The V gene is TRBV5-4 and the J gene is TRBJ2-1, and 8 junction bases match TRBD2. The nucleotides are TGTGCCAGCAGCTCCGGGACTAGCTCCTACAATGAGCAGTTCTTC. Its protein reads: CASSSGTSSYNEQFF.